This is a list of T cell receptor beta chains from one sample in a study of T cell changes during pregnancy in multiple sclerosis. Profiling relied on immunoSEQ multiplex PCR, and the TCRdb table lists in-frame clones only, not all of them. The table includes about 59,000 clones, about 90% detected once. Sequencing used peripheral blood, obtained in the third trimester of pregnancy. The receptors stem from a female donor in good health, enrolled as a control in a pregnancy study. Both conserved end residues are part of each CDR3. Each record gives: V gene, clone size, J gene, D gene, CDR3 DNA, CDR3 protein. A D gene is named only where the DNA matches it firmly. Expanded clones are given a class, and other clones once, few, many or no size at all.

TRBV28,NA,TRBJ2-3,NA,TGTGCCAGCAGTTTATCTAGACGCACAGATACGCAGTATTTT,CASSLSRRTDTQYF
TRBV5-1,NA,TRBJ2-5,TRBD2,TGCGCCAGCAGCTTGAGGGCTAGCGGGAGTGGGGAGACCCAGTACTTC,CASSLRASGSGETQYF
TRBV5-1,NA,TRBJ2-1,TRBD1,TGCGCCAGCAGCTTGGCGGGACAGGGCCAATTAGGGCAGTTCTTC,CASSLAGQGQLGQFF
TRBV5-4,NA,TRBJ2-7,TRBD1,TGTGCCAGCAGCTTGGGGGGACAGGAAATCTACGAGCAGTACTTC,CASSLGGQEIYEQYF
TRBV5-5,NA,TRBJ1-2,NA,TGTGCCAGCACCTTTGGCGGGAGCTATGGCTACACCTTC,CASTFGGSYGYTF
TRBV19,NA,TRBJ2-6,TRBD1,TGTGCCAGTAGCGCCCGGGACAGGGTTTCTGGGGCCAACGTCCTGACTTTC,CASSARDRVSGANVLTF
TRBV11-3,NA,TRBJ1-1,NA,TGTGCCAGCAGCTTAGGACAGAACACTGAAGCTTTCTTT,CASSLGQNTEAFF
TRBV14,NA,TRBJ1-3,TRBD1,TGTGCCAGCAGCCAAGGACAGGGGGCTGGAAACACCATATATTTT,CASSQGQGAGNTIYF
TRBV5-1,NA,TRBJ2-1,NA,TGCGCCAGCAGCTTGGACAGCTCCTACAATGAGCAGTTCTTC,CASSLDSSYNEQFF
TRBV19,few,TRBJ1-3,NA,TGTGCCAGTAGGGAGCAGTCTGGAAACACCATATATTTT,CASREQSGNTIYF
TRBV4-3,NA,TRBJ2-7,TRBD1,TGCGCCAGCAGCCTAAGGGGGGACAGGGGTGGGAGCGAGCAGTACTTC,CASSLRGDRGGSEQYF